This entry is about one TCR beta chain. What it binds is unknown. Single viable CD3+CD4+CD8-CD45RO+ cells were sorted as the memory CD4+ T cells. The CDR3 is 17 amino acids. The J segment lost 4 bases and the V segment lost 6 bases, leaving 11 bases of the junction unmatched. Per the germline V gene, CDR1 is SNHLY and CDR2 is FYNNEI. The sample belongs to a study of memory CD4+ T cells and cytomegalovirus serostatus. Study-wide points: About 40% of the roughly 160 known CMV-associated TCRbeta sequences appeared in CD4+ memory.

The method was immunoSEQ multiplex PCR; TCRdb's version includes in-frame clones alone and lacks a portion of them. The table includes 45,000 to 60,000 clones, more than 70% detected once. The clonotype originates from an adult in good health and CMV-seropositive. The V gene is TRBV2, the J gene TRBJ2-2, with 10 bases aligning to TRBD1. Sequenced material: memory CD4+ T cells from blood. In nucleotides, the CDR3 is TGTGCCAGCAGCCCGGGACAGGGGAATGGGATCACCGGGGAGCTGTTTTTT. Translation: CASSPGQGNGITGELFF.